This T cell receptor (beta chain) was profiled in a study of radiation and T cells in renal cell carcinoma. Using immunoSEQ multiplex PCR, the repertoire was profiled, and TCRdb retains in-frame clones only, with some absent. The repertoire has roughly 150,000 clones, roughly 90% of them found once; the top ten carry around 13%. V was clipped by 8 bases and J by 4 bases; unmatched bases: 4. Per the germline V gene, CDR1 is MNHEY and CDR2 is SVGAGI. This CDR3 region has 13 residues. Time point defined: blood 2 weeks post-SBRT. The treatment is: 15 Gy SBRT to primary tumor, nephrectomy 4 weeks later. Blood was sampled at baseline, 2 weeks and 4 weeks after SBRT. This renal cell carcinoma was of the clear cell type.

This clonotype was obtained from a woman aged 45-65 years with renal cell carcinoma. The chain carries TRBV6-5 and TRBJ1-4; 7 bases match TRBD1. Sample: blood, taken from a patient whose treatment included radiotherapy and nephrectomy. Written as DNA, the CDR3 is TGTGCCAGCGGGGACAGAGATAATGAAAAACTGTTTTTT. Its translation: CASGDRDNEKLFF.